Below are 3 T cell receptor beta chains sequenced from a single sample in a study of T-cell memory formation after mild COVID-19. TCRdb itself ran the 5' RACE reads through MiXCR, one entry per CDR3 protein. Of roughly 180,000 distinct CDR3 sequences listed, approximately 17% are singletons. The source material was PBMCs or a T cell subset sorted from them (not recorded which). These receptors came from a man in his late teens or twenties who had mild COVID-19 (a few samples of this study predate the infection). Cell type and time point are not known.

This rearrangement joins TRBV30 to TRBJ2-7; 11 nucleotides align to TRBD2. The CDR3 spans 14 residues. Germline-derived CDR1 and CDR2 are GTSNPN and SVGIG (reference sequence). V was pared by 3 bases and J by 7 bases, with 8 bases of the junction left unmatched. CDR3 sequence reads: CAWSLAGGLREQYF. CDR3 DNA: TGTGCCTGGAGCTTAGCGGGGGGGCTCCGGGAGCAGTACTTC.

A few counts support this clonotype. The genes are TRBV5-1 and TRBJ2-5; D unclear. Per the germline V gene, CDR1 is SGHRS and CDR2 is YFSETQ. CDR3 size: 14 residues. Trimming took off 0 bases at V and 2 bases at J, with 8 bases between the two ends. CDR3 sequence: CASSLEGIQETQYF. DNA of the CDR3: TGCGCCAGCAGCTTGGAGGGAATTCAAGAGACCCAGTACTTC.

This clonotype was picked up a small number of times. The DNA for the CDR3 is TGTGCCAGGGGAGGACAGGAGATAGGCAATCAGCCCCAGCATTTT. Protein product: CARGGQEIGNQPQHF. The chain joins TRBV21-1 to TRBJ1-5; the table's D call, TRBD1, has no DNA check behind it. TRBV21-1 is a known pseudogene. There are 15 residues in the CDR3.